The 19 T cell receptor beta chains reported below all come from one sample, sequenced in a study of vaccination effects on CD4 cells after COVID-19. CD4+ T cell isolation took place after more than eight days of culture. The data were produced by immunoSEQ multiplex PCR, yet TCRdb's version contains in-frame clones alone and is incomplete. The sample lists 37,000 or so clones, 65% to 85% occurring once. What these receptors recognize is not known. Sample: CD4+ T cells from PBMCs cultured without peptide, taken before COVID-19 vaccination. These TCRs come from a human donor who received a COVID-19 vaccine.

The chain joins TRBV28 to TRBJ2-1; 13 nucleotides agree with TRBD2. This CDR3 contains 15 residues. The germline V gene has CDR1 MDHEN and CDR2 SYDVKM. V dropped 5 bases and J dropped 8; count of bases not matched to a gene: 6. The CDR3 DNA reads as TGTGCCAGCAGTCCGGGACTAGCGGGAAGGTATGAGCAGTTCTTC. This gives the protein CASSPGLAGRYEQFF.

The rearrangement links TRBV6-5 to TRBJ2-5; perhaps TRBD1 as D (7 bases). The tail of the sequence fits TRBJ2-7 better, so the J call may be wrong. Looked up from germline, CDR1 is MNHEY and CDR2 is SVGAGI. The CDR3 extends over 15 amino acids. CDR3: CASSYSPGGTYEQYF. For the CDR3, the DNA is TGTGCCAGCAGTTATTCCCCAGGGGGGACCTACGAGCAGTACTTC.

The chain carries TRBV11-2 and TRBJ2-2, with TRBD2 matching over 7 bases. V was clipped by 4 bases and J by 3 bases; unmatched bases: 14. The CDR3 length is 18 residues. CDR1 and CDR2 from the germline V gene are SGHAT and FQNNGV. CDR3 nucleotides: TGTGCCAGCAGCTCCATAAAATTAGTAGCGGGCCACACCGGGGAGCTGTTTTTT. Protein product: CASSSIKLVAGHTGELFF.

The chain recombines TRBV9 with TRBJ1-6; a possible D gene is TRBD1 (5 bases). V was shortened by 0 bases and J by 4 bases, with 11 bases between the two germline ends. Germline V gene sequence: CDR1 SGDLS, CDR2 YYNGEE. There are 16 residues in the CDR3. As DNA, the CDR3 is TGTGCCAGCAGCGTAGCCCCGGACATGTATAATTCACCCCTCCACTTT. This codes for CASSVAPDMYNSPLHF.

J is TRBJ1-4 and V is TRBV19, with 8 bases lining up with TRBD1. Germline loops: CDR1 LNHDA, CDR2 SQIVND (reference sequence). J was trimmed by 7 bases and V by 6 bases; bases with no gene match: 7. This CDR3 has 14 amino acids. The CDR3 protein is CASSYTGGTEKLFF. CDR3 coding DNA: TGTGCCAGTAGCTATACAGGGGGGACTGAAAAACTGTTTTTT. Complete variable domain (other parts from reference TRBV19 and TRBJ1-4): DGGITQSPKYLFRKEGQNVTLSCEQNLNHDAMYWYRQDPGQGLRLIYYSQIVNDFQKGDIAEGYSVSREKKESFPLTVTSAQKNPTAFYLCASSYTGGTEKLFFGSGTQLSVL.

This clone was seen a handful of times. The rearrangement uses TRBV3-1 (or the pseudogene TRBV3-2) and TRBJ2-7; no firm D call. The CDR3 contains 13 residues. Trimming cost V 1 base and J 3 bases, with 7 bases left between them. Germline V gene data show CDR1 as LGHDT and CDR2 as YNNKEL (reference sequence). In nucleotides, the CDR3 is TGTGCCAGCAGCCAAGCCTCCTTCTACGAGCAGTACTTC. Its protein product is CASSQASFYEQYF.

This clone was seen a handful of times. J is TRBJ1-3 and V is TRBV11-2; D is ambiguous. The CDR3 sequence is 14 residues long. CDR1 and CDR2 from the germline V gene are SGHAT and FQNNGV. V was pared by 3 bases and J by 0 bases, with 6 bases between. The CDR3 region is CASSLEPSGNTIYF. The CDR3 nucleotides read TGTGCCAGCAGCTTGGAGCCCTCTGGAAACACCATATATTTT.

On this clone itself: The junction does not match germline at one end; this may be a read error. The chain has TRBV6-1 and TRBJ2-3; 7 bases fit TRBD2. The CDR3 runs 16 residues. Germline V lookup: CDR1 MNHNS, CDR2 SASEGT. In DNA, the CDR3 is TGTGCCAGCAGGGAAGGCAGCGGGACCAACACAGATACGCAGTATTTT. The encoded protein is CASREGSGTNTDTQYF.

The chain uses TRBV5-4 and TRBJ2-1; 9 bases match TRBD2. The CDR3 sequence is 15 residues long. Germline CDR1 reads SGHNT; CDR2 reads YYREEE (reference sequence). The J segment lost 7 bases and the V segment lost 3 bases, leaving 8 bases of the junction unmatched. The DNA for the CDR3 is TGTGCCAGCAGCTCGGGCGGGAGGGCCGTGAATGAGCAGTTCTTC. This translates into CASSSGGRAVNEQFF.

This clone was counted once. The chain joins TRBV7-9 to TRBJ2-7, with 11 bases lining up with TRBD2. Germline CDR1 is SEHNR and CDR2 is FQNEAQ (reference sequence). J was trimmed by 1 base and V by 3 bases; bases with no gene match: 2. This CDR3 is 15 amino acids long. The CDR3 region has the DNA TGTGCCAGCAGCTTTAGACTAGCGGGATCCTACGAGCAGTACTTC. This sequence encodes CASSFRLAGSYEQYF. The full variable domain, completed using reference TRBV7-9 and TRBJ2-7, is DTGVSQNPRHKITKRGQNVTFRCDPISEHNRLYWYRQTLGQGPEFLTYFQNEAQLEKSRLLSDRFSAERPKGSFSTLEIQRTEQGDSAMYLCASSFRLAGSYEQYFGPGTRLTVT.

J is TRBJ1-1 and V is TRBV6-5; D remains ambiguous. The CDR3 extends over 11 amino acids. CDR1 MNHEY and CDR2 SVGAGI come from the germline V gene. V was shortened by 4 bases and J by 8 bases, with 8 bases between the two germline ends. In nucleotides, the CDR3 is TGTGCCAGCAGTTTGGGTCGGGAAGCTTTCTTT. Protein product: CASSLGREAFF.

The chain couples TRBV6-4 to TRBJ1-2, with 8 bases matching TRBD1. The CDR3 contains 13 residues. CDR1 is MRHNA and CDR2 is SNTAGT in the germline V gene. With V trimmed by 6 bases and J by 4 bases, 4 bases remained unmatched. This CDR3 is CASSDGQGYGYTF. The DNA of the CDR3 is TGTGCCAGCAGCGACGGACAGGGCTATGGCTACACCTTC.

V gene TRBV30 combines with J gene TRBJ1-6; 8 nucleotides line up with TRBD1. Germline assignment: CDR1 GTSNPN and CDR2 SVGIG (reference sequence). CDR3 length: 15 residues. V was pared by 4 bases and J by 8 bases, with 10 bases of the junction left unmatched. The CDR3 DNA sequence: TGTGCCTGGAAATCCCAGGGGGCAGGAGATTCACCCCTCCACTTT. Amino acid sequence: CAWKSQGAGDSPLHF.

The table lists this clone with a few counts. CDR3 DNA: TGTGCCGGCGGGACACTCAGTTGGCAGCCCCAGCATTTT. It translates to CAGGTLSWQPQHF. The V gene is TRBV28, the J gene TRBJ1-5; D perhaps matches TRBD1 (6 bases). Trimming took off 11 bases at V and 7 bases at J, with 18 bases between the two ends. The V gene's germline CDR1 is MDHEN and CDR2 SYDVKM. This CDR3 region has 13 residues. The variable domain in full, completed from reference TRBV28 and TRBJ1-5, reads DVKVTQSSRYLVKRTGEKVFLECVQDMDHENMFWYRQDPGLGLRLIYFSYDVKMKEKGDIPEGYSVSREKKERFSLILESASTNQTSMYLCAGGTLSWQPQHFGDGTRLSIL.

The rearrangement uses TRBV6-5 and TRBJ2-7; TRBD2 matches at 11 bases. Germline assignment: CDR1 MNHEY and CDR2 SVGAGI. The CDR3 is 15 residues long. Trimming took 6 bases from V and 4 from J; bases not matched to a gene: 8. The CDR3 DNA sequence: TGTGCCAGCAGAGATACTAGCGGGAGATTGTACGAGCAGTACTTC. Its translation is CASRDTSGRLYEQYF.

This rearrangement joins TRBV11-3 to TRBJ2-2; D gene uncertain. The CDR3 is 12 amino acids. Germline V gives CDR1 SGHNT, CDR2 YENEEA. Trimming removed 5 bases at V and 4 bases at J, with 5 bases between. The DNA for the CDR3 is TGTGCCAGCAGCCCAACCACCGGGGAGCTGTTTTTT. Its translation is CASSPTTGELFF.

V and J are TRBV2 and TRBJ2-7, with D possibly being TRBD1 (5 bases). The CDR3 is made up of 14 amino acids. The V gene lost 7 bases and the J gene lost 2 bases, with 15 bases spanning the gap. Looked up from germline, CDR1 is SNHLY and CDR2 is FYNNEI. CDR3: CASNGGRATYEQYF. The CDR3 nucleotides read TGTGCCAGCAATGGTGGCAGGGCAACCTACGAGCAGTACTTC.

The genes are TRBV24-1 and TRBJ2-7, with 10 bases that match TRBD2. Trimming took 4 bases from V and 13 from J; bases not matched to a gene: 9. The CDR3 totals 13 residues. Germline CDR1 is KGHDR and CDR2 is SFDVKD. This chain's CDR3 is CATSDPLAGATYF. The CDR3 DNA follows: TGTGCCACCAGTGACCCCCTAGCGGGAGCTACTTACTTC.

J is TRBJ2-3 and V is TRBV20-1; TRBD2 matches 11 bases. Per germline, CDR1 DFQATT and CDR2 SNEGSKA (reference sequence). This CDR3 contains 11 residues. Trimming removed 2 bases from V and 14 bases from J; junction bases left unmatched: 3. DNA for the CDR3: TGCAGTGCTAGAACTAGCGGGAGTTTGTATTTT. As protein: CSARTSGSLYF.